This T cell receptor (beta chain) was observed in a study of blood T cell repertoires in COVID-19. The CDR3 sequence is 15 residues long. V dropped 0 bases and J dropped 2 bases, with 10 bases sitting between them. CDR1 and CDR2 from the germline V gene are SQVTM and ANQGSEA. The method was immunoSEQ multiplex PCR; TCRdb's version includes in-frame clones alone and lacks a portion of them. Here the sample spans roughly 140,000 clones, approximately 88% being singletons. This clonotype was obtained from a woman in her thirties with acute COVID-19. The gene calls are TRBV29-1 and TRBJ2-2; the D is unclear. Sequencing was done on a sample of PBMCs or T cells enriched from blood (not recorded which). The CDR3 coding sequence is TGCAGCGTTGAAGATTTTGCTAGTAACACCGGGGAGCTGTTTTTT. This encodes CSVEDFASNTGELFF.